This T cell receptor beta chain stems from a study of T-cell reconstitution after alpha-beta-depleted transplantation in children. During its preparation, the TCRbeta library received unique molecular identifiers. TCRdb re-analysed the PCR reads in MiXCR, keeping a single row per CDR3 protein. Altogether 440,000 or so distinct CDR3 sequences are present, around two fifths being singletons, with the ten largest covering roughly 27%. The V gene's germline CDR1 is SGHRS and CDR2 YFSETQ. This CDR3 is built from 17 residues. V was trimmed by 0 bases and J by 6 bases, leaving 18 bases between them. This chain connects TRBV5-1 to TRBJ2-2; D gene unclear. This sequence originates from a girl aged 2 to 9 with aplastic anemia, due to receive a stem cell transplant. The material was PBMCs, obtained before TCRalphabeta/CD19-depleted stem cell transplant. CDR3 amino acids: CASSLAISGLVPGELFF. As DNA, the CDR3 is TGCGCCAGCAGCTTGGCGATATCCGGGTTGGTGCCCGGGGAGCTGTTTTTT.